The rows below give T cell receptor beta chains drawn from one sample of a study of cytomegalovirus exposure and HLA in healthy donors. Sequenced by immunoSEQ multiplex PCR; TCRdb stores in-frame clones only, minus some. This sample has 150,000 or so clones, with around 80% found just once. Sequencing was performed on PBMCs. The receptors stem from a man younger than 30 in good health and CMV-seropositive. Both conserved end residues are part of each CDR3. A D gene is named only where the DNA matches it firmly. Rows may omit the clone size; those that give it use once, few, many or a size class.

V gene	D gene	J gene	clone size	CDR3 DNA	CDR3 protein
TRBV1	NA	TRBJ2-7	NA	TGCACCAGCAGCCCACCCACGGGGACAGGGATTTTACACGAGCAGTACTTC	CTSSPPTGTGILHEQYF
TRBV19	TRBD1	TRBJ1-1	NA	TGTGCCAGTGGTTGGGGACAGGGTGAAGCTTTCTTT	CASGWGQGEAFF
TRBV29-1	NA	TRBJ1-5	NA	TGCAGCGTTGCGGCAGGGCGGGGAGGGACCAATCAGCCCCAGCATTTT	CSVAAGRGGTNQPQHF
TRBV11-2	NA	TRBJ1-1	NA	TGTGCCAGCAGCGTTCATAACGTCCTTACGGGTACTGAAGCTTTCTTT	CASSVHNVLTGTEAFF
TRBV28	NA	TRBJ1-3	NA	TGTGCCAGCAGCCCTGACAGAGGAAACACCATATATTTT	CASSPDRGNTIYF
TRBV7-8	NA	TRBJ1-2	NA	TGTGCCAGCAGCTTAGCGGGGGGAGGCTACACCTTC	CASSLAGGGYTF
TRBV30	NA	TRBJ2-7	NA	TGTGCCTGGAGTAGTCTACGGAGTGTCTACTACGAGCAGTACTTC	CAWSSLRSVYYEQYF
TRBV5-1	TRBD2	TRBJ2-3	once	TGCGCCAGCAGCTGGGGACTAGCGGGAGGGCCGCGCACAGATACGCAGTATTTT	CASSWGLAGGPRTDTQYF
TRBV28	TRBD2	TRBJ2-3	NA	TGTGCCAGCAGTGGGGCGGGAGTGGGGGCAGATACGCAGTATTTT	CASSGAGVGADTQYF
TRBV5-4	TRBD2	TRBJ2-7	few	TGTGCCAGCAGCTTCGGCCTAGCGGAATACGAGCAGTACTTC	CASSFGLAEYEQYF